These T cell receptor beta chains were read from a single sample in a study of CD8 T cells in Susac syndrome. In TCRdb, the immunoSEQ multiplex PCR reads were re-called with MiXCR into one record per CDR3 protein. The sample contains about 89,000 distinct CDR3 sequences, about 93% of which appear only once. Sequenced material: CD8+ T cells from PBMCs. These receptors were obtained from a human donor in good health. CDR3s leave out the opening cysteine and the closing phenylalanine or tryptophan. Rows may omit the clone size; those that give it use once, few, many or a size class.

J gene | clone size | V gene | CDR3 protein
TRBJ2-7 | - | TRBV28 | ASGSYEQY
TRBJ2-4 | - | TRBV5-1 | ASSLLAGGWDIQY
TRBJ2-7 | - | TRBV4-1 | ASSQDRGPYEQY
TRBJ2-1 | - | TRBV20-1 | SAGNRAPYNEQF
TRBJ2-3 | - | TRBV6-6 | ASSYGTLFTDTQY
TRBJ2-5 | - | TRBV9 | ASSPLAGRSAGEY
TRBJ2-2 | once | TRBV24-1 | ATSEAGYTGELF
TRBJ2-1 | - | TRBV5-1 | ASSSIDRVSYNEQF
TRBJ1-2 | - | TRBV2 | ASRQDSHYGYT
TRBJ1-4 | - | TRBV19 | ASSIAGGTGEKLF
TRBJ2-7 | - | TRBV12-5 | ASGSNRGPAYEQY
TRBJ2-7 | - | TRBV7-9 | ASSSGTGGEQY
TRBJ2-5 | - | TRBV20-1 | SARFPHPGLGETQY
TRBJ2-7 | - | TRBV20-1 | SARSPKSILHPYEQY
TRBJ2-1 | once | TRBV30 | AWSVRSGAPNEQF
TRBJ1-3 | - | TRBV9 | ASSLHESSGNTIY
TRBJ2-5 | once | TRBV12-3/TRBV12-4 | ASSLGGSLETQY
TRBJ1-4 | - | TRBV2 | ASSEPQKLF
TRBJ2-3 | - | TRBV5-4 | ASSLEVSEASTDTQY
TRBJ1-5 | - | TRBV4-1 | ASSQDQRQPQH
TRBJ2-7 | - | TRBV20-1 | SARDKGSYEQY
TRBJ2-7 | - | TRBV3-1 | ASSQDSVGKAYEQY
TRBJ1-2 | - | TRBV19 | ASSIEAARPIYGYT
TRBJ1-1 | - | TRBV19 | ASLSRGNTEAF
TRBJ2-1 | - | TRBV3-1 | ASSQPEGGWNEQF
TRBJ2-2 | - | TRBV5-6 | ASSLGLENTGELF
TRBJ2-6 | few | TRBV6-5 | ASSYTGGAGANVLT
TRBJ1-1 | - | TRBV4-1 | ASSSRPSNTEAF
TRBJ2-7 | - | TRBV6-5 | ASSYGVSYEQY
TRBJ2-4 | - | TRBV6-5 | ASPGGQKNIQY
TRBJ2-7 | - | TRBV10-3 | AISESGSSYEQY
TRBJ1-2 | - | TRBV12-3/TRBV12-4 | ASSLFNSYGYT
TRBJ2-1 | - | TRBV29-1 | SSLPVSNNEQF
TRBJ1-5 | - | TRBV5-8 | ASSSTWDRDYSNQPQH
TRBJ2-7 | - | TRBV5-4 | ASSLGTSSYEQY
TRBJ2-7 | - | TRBV28 | ASSFRKGRYEQY
TRBJ2-3 | - | TRBV2 | ASSSAFIGTDTQY
TRBJ2-1 | - | TRBV15 | ATSRAVGHEVFSYNEQF